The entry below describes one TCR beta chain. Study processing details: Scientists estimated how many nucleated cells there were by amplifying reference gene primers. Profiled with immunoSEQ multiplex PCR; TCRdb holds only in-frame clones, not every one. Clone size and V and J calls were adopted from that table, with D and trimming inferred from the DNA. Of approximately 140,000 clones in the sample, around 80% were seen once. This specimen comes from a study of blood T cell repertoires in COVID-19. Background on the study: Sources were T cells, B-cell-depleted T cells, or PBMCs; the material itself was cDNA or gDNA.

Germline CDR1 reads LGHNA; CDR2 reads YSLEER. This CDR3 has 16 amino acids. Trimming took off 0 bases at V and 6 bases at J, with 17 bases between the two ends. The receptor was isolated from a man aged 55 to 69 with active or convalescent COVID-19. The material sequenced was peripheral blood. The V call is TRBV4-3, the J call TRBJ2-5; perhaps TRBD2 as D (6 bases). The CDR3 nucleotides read TGCGCCAGCAGCCAAGATAGCCCTCGGGCGGGGAAGACCCAGTACTTC. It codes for CASSQDSPRAGKTQYF.